This T cell receptor (beta chain) emerged from a study of CD8 T cells in Susac syndrome. The authors reverse transcribed about 0.5 to 1 ug RNA with random hexamers. TCRdb itself ran the immunoSEQ multiplex PCR reads through MiXCR, one entry per CDR3 protein. There are around 200,000 distinct CDR3 sequences in the sample; more than 90% occur only once, and approximately 0.1% lies in the top ten. Germline V lookup: CDR1 MNHEY, CDR2 SMNVEV (reference sequence). The CDR3 contains 13 residues. The V and J ends lost 8 bases and 7 bases, in that order; junction bases with no gene match: 4. This clonotype was sampled from a human donor with Susac syndrome. This chain uses TRBV27 with TRBJ2-7; TRBD2 aligns across 14 bases. The sequencing sample was made of CD4+ T cells from PBMCs. The DNA for the CDR3 is TGTGCCAGCGGGACTAGCGGGGGAAAGGAGCAGTACTTC. This translates into CASGTSGGKEQYF.